This T cell receptor (beta chain) is from a study of cytomegalovirus exposure and HLA in healthy donors. All donors participated as healthy donors of bone marrow. Broader study findings: Reports described diagnosis of cytomegalovirus status by the classifier as highly specific and sensitive. When the data were analyzed later, several of the most significant clusters appeared to be linked to common viral pathogens.

The germline gives CDR1 GTSNPN, CDR2 SVGIG (reference sequence). Unmatched junction bases numbered 6, after V lost 1 base and J lost 9 bases. The CDR3 length is 13 residues. In the PCR, 60 Vbeta and 13 Jbeta primers were used. Method: immunoSEQ multiplex PCR; TCRdb's copy keeps in-frame clones and lacks some. The sample comprises fewer than 300,000 clones, 80% of which are singletons, and less than 0.4% rests with the top ten. Comment on this clone: As yet, its antigen is unknown. The same CDR3 also results from other DNA sequences found in this sample.

The gene calls are TRBV30 and TRBJ2-1; 7 nucleotides align to TRBD2. The receptor was isolated from a girl aged 2 to 10 in good health and CMV-seronegative. Sequenced: PBMCs. CDR3 sequence reads: CAWSGGSLFEQFF. CDR3 bases: TGTGCCTGGAGTGGCGGGAGCCTTTTTGAGCAGTTCTTC.